The 26 T cell receptor beta chains in this list originate from one sample, sequenced in a study of cytomegalovirus exposure and HLA in healthy donors. The study ran its PCR with 60 Vbeta and 13 Jbeta primers. Produced via immunoSEQ multiplex PCR; TCRdb's table is partial and in-frame only. The sample contains approximately 170,000 clones, more than 70% of which appear only once. The sequenced sample consisted of PBMCs. These receptors were collected from a woman between 45 and 65 years old in good health and CMV-seropositive.

The chain links TRBV19 to TRBJ2-7; possibly TRBD1 for D (6 bases). Germline V lookup: CDR1 LNHDA, CDR2 SQIVND (reference sequence). Trimming left V 5 bases short and J 0 bases short, with 11 bases between. The CDR3 has 14 residues. The CDR3 sequence: CASSPDRSSYEQYF. The CDR3 DNA follows: TGTGCCAGTAGTCCTGACAGGAGCTCCTACGAGCAGTACTTC.

This clone was seen just once. The chain employs TRBV11-1 and TRBJ2-7; tentative D call: TRBD2 (6 bases). Germline lookup yields CDR1 SGHAT and CDR2 FQDESV (reference sequence). V lost 1 base and J lost 5, with 15 bases in between. This CDR3 comprises 15 residues. CDR3 loop: CASSLVGTAGNEQYF. The CDR3 coding sequence is TGTGCCAGCAGCTTAGTCGGGACTGCCGGGAACGAGCAGTACTTC.

This chain connects TRBV25-1 to TRBJ1-3; TRBD1 might be the D (6 bases). Trimming took 6 bases from V and 2 from J, leaving 17 bases between them. The CDR3 sequence is 16 residues long. Germline loops: CDR1 MGHDK, CDR2 SYGVNS. The CDR3 DNA reads as TGTGCCAGCAGGGGGGCCTGGGGAGAAACTGGAAACACCATATATTTT. Translation gives CASRGAWGETGNTIYF.

The J gene is TRBJ1-5, the V gene TRBV30, with 8 bases that match TRBD1. Looked up from germline, CDR1 is GTSNPN and CDR2 is SVGIG (reference sequence). This CDR3 is built from 13 residues. Unmatched junction bases numbered 2, after V lost 2 bases and J lost 5 bases. This CDR3 is CAWSQGADQPQHF. The CDR3 DNA reads TGTGCCTGGAGTCAGGGGGCCGATCAGCCCCAGCATTTT.

The chain has TRBV6-1 and TRBJ2-5, with D unresolved. The end of the DNA fits TRBJ2-7 better, so the J call may be wrong. The CDR3 length is 14 residues. Germline CDR1 reads MNHNS; CDR2 reads SASEGT. CDR3 bases: TGTGCCAGCAGTGAGACGTGGAGACCCTACGAGCAGTACTTC. This sequence encodes CASSETWRPYEQYF.

This clone was seen more than once but under ten times. The V gene is TRBV4-3, the J gene TRBJ1-2; 8 positions agree with TRBD1. The length of the CDR3 is 15 residues. Germline lookup yields CDR1 LGHNA and CDR2 YSLEER. The junction had 6 bases not matched to a gene; V was cut back by 2 bases and J by 4 bases. CDR3 loop: CASSQPGTGFYGYTF. The CDR3, as DNA: TGCGCCAGCAGCCAACCCGGGACAGGTTTCTATGGCTACACCTTC.

The chain has TRBV27 and TRBJ1-1; a weak D match, TRBD1 (5 bases). Trimming took off 3 bases at V and 6 bases at J, with 14 bases between the two ends. The CDR3 is 14 amino acids. Germline lookup yields CDR1 MNHEY and CDR2 SMNVEV (reference sequence). The chain's CDR3 is CASSFDLEGAEAFF. The CDR3 nucleotides are TGTGCCAGCAGTTTTGACTTAGAAGGGGCTGAAGCTTTCTTT.

The rearrangement links TRBV7-2 to TRBJ2-1; D is ambiguous. Trimming removed 5 bases at V and 7 bases at J, with 12 bases between. Germline CDR1 is SGHTA and CDR2 is FQGNSA. The CDR3 is 13 residues long. This chain's CDR3 is CASSLSQRNEQFF. Written as DNA, the CDR3 is TGTGCCAGCAGCCTTAGCCAACGGAATGAGCAGTTCTTC.

CDR3 loop: CASSPGLAGDTGELFF. The DNA of the CDR3 is TGCGCCAGCAGCCCGGGACTAGCGGGGGACACCGGGGAGCTGTTTTTT. V usage is TRBV5-1 and J usage is TRBJ2-2; 14 bases fit TRBD2. The V gene's germline CDR1 is SGHRS and CDR2 YFSETQ. V was clipped by 4 bases and J by 3 bases; unmatched bases: 2. The CDR3 is 16 amino acids.

This CDR3 reads CASSLSVRGEQYF. The CDR3 DNA is TGTGCCAGCAGCTTATCTGTAAGGGGCGAGCAGTACTTC. The J gene is TRBJ2-7, the V gene TRBV11-1; TRBD1 might be the D (5 bases). This CDR3 contains 13 residues. Trimming stripped 2 bases from V and 6 bases from J, with 11 bases between. The germline V gene encodes CDR1 SGHAT and CDR2 FQDESV (reference sequence).

This clone was counted a few times. V gene TRBV19 combines with J gene TRBJ1-2, with TRBD1 as a possible D gene (6 bases). The CDR3 loop spans 12 amino acids. In germline, CDR1 is LNHDA, CDR2 SQIVND (reference sequence). Trimming removed 9 bases at V and 4 bases at J, with 12 bases between. CDR3 in amino acids: CARATGRYGYTF. CDR3 DNA sequence: TGTGCCAGGGCTACAGGGCGCTATGGCTACACCTTC.

J is TRBJ2-5 and V is TRBV27; no reliable D call. The J call may be mistaken, given a closer DNA end match to TRBJ2-7. The CDR3 consists of 13 residues. Germline-derived CDR1 and CDR2 are MNHEY and SMNVEV (reference sequence). CDR3 DNA sequence: TGTGCCAGCAGTTCTGAATATCTGTACGAGCAGTACTTC. Translation gives CASSSEYLYEQYF.

The chain joins TRBV4-2 to TRBJ1-1, with a weak D call TRBD1 (6 bases). This CDR3 is 14 amino acids long. Trimming pared 4 bases from V and 3 bases from J, leaving 12 bases between. CDR1 LGHNA and CDR2 YNFKEQ come from the germline V gene. The CDR3 nucleotides are TGTGCCAGCAGCCGATGGGACATCGACACTGAAGCTTTCTTT. As protein: CASSRWDIDTEAFF.

The chain couples TRBV13 to TRBJ2-6; TRBD1 matches 7 bases. In germline, CDR1 is PRHDT, CDR2 FYEKMQ (reference sequence). V was pared by 5 bases and J by 0 bases, with 4 bases of the junction left unmatched. The length of the CDR3 is 16 residues. The CDR3 nucleotides read TGTGCCAGCAGCACTGGGACAGCCTCTGGGGCCAACGTCCTGACTTTC. Translated: CASSTGTASGANVLTF.

V usage is TRBV7-3 and J usage is TRBJ2-6; a possible D gene is TRBD2 (6 bases). Germline assignment: CDR1 SGHTA and CDR2 FQGTGA. Trimming left V 0 bases short and J 3 bases short, with 6 bases between. The CDR3 length is 15 residues. The DNA of the CDR3 is TGTGCCAGCAGCTTAACCGGGGGTGGGGCCAACGTCCTGACTTTC. Protein: CASSLTGGGANVLTF.

J is TRBJ2-1 and V is TRBV7-9; D not resolved. Trimming took off 4 bases at V and 8 bases at J, with 9 bases between the two ends. Per germline, CDR1 SEHNR and CDR2 FQNEAQ (reference sequence). This CDR3 is built from 12 residues. The CDR3 region has the DNA TGTGCCAGCAGCTCTAATGAGGATGAGCAGTTCTTC. The encoded protein is CASSSNEDEQFF.

J is TRBJ1-2 and V is TRBV28; weak D call: TRBD1 (5 bases). This CDR3 contains 12 residues. From germline, CDR1 is MDHEN and CDR2 SYDVKM. Trimming took 6 bases from V and 8 from J, leaving 13 bases between them. DNA for the CDR3: TGTGCCAGCAGCCCCGCAGGGTACGGCTACACCTTC. Protein: CASSPAGYGYTF.

The gene calls are TRBV7-9 and TRBJ2-4, with TRBD2 as a possible D gene (5 bases). CDR1 SEHNR and CDR2 FQNEAQ come from the germline V gene (reference sequence). The CDR3 covers 19 residues. V was clipped by 4 bases and J by 0 bases, with 22 bases between them. The CDR3: CASSSRTGKWVEAKNIQYF. The CDR3 nucleotides are TGTGCCAGCAGCTCTCGGACGGGAAAATGGGTAGAAGCCAAAAACATTCAGTACTTC.

V usage is TRBV28 and J usage is TRBJ2-7; TRBD2 is a possible D gene (5 bases). The V and J ends lost 7 bases and 5 bases respectively, with 15 bases between them. There are 13 residues in the CDR3. In germline, CDR1 is MDHEN, CDR2 SYDVKM. This CDR3 is CASTGMGRDEQYF. Here the CDR3 DNA reads TGTGCCAGCACCGGTATGGGGAGAGACGAGCAGTACTTC.

The chain is built from TRBV5-4 and TRBJ2-6, with D maybe TRBD2 (5 bases). CDR1 is SGHNT and CDR2 is YYREEE in the germline V gene (reference sequence). The CDR3 has 15 residues. V was shortened by 3 bases and J by 4 bases, with 11 bases between the two germline ends. The CDR3 DNA is TGTGCCAGCAGCTCCCAGACGGGGGGGGCCAACGTCCTGACTTTC. This translates into CASSSQTGGANVLTF.

This clone was seen just once. The chain employs TRBV7-6 and TRBJ2-1; 11 nucleotides agree with TRBD2. The germline gives CDR1 SGHVS, CDR2 FNYEAQ. V dropped 3 bases and J dropped 6; count of bases not matched to a gene: 7. The CDR3 is made up of 16 amino acids. CDR3 loop: CASSFGTSGRINEQFF. Here the CDR3 DNA reads TGTGCCAGCAGCTTTGGGACTAGCGGAAGGATCAATGAGCAGTTCTTC. The variable domain in full, completed from reference TRBV7-6 and TRBJ2-1, reads GAGVSQSPRYKVTKRGQDVALRCDPISGHVSLYWYRQALGQGPEFLTYFNYEAQQDKSGLPNDRFSAERPEGSISTLTIQRTEQRDSAMYRCASSFGTSGRINEQFFGPGTRLTVL.

This clone was seen a single time. The V call is TRBV5-1, the J call TRBJ2-5; 7 nucleotides match TRBD2. The CDR3 covers 15 residues. Germline V gene data show CDR1 as SGHRS and CDR2 as YFSETQ. After removal of 1 base from V and 3 bases from J, the junction contained 6 bases not matched to a gene. Here the CDR3 reads CASSLRASGKETQYF. The DNA for the CDR3 is TGCGCCAGCAGCTTGAGGGCTAGCGGAAAAGAGACCCAGTACTTC.

The gene calls are TRBV4-3 and TRBJ2-7; maybe TRBD2 (5 bases). Germline CDR1 LGHNA, CDR2 YSLEER. The CDR3 spans 17 residues. Trimming removed 1 base from V and 0 bases from J, with 16 bases in between. CDR3 nucleotide sequence: TGCGCCAGCAGCCAAGGTCGAAGCGGTCCGATCTCCTACGAGCAGTACTTC. Protein product: CASSQGRSGPISYEQYF.

The chain carries TRBV4-1 and TRBJ1-2; no firm D call. V was shortened by 0 bases and J by 8 bases, with 16 bases between the two germline ends. CDR1 and CDR2 (germline): MGHRA, YSYEKL. This CDR3 has 15 residues. The CDR3: CASSQDLSRWQGYTF. In DNA form, the CDR3 reads TGCGCCAGCAGCCAAGATCTGTCCCGCTGGCAAGGCTACACCTTC.

This chain uses TRBV21-1 with TRBJ2-3; no DNA check was done on the table's D call, TRBD1. TRBV21-1 is a listed pseudogene. The CDR3 loop spans 15 amino acids. CDR3 DNA sequence: TGTGCCAGCAGCATCCAGAGACACAGCACAGATACGCAGTATTTT. It is translated as CASSIQRHSTDTQYF.

The chain recombines TRBV5-8 with TRBJ2-3; no clear D. The CDR3 spans 13 residues. V shed 5 bases and J shed 0 bases, with 7 bases lying between them. CDR1 and CDR2 (germline): SGHTS, YDEGEE. DNA of the CDR3: TGTGCCAGCAGACCGACTAGCACAGATACGCAGTATTTT. It encodes CASRPTSTDTQYF.